The sequence of this TCR beta chain was determined in a study of blood T cell repertoires in COVID-19 (TCRdb year 2020). About the full investigation: The collaborator samples originated in the United States, Italy and Spain and spanned the acute and convalescent phases of COVID-19. The prospective study material was composed of cDNA or gDNA derived from T cells, B-cell-depleted T cells, or PBMCs. Subjects who had been exposed to COVID-19, were actively infected with it, or had recovered from it provided the deeply sampled blood TCRbeta repertoires that made up the dataset. A freely available public database, intended as a resource for researchers studying the immune response to SARS-CoV-2, is where the repertoires were released. Samples came from the ongoing ImmuneRACE study (first 160 participants) plus 1,254 subjects from 6 global collaborators. A de-identified subject ID, COVID-19 status, age in years and sex were almost always included in the sample metadata. HLA class I and class II types, where available, came from metadata supplied by the sample provider rather than from assay-based typing. The paper's findings and limits, for the study overall: The amount of clinical and demographic metadata varied by source and participant and was provided uncurated.

TCRbeta CDR3 regions were amplified from genomic DNA using the immunoSEQ Assay, a bias-controlled multiplex PCR. Processing in the source paper ran as follows. Within the assay, amplification of reference gene primers was used to estimate how many nucleated cells each sample contained. To quantify the absolute abundance of each unique TCRbeta CDR3 rearrangement, sequence reads were collapsed and filtered. For each sample, productive Simpson clonality was calculated as the square root of Simpson's diversity index across productive rearrangements. Not all clones reach the TCRdb copy of this immuneACCESS table, which keeps in-frame sequences only. Checked studies attribute under half of the gap to unresolved V genes and leave the rest unexplained. Clone size and the V and J calls come from that table; the DNA yielded D and trimming. The sample table holds 150,000 to 200,000 clones, of which around 80% were seen once. The biggest ten clones account for approximately 15% of the sample.

In the prospective study, participants were about 18 to 89 years old, resided in fewer than 25 geographic areas of the United States, and were enrolled through a virtual design. In the prospective study, cohorts were assigned on the basis of participant-reported clinical history obtained from a screening survey and a study questionnaire. For ImmuneRACE Cohort 3, a participant was defined as recovered based on two consecutive negative NP/OP PCR tests, clearance by a healthcare professional, or resolution of symptoms. In the prospective study, whole blood, serum and a nasopharyngeal or oropharyngeal swab were collected from each participant by mobile phlebotomists. Additional blood draws and questionnaires over an approximately 2-month period could optionally be provided by prospective study participants. Blood samples from the prospective study were shipped frozen or at room temperature prior to DNA extraction.

Looking up the germline V gene yields CDR1 SGHRS and CDR2 YFSETQ. From the cysteine through the phenylalanine, the CDR3 covers 11 amino acids. Only the CDR3 DNA is retained, 33 bases long and in frame from the first base. V was cut back by 7 bases and J by 8 bases, leaving a gap of 10 bases between them. On this clone itself: No cognate antigen has been identified for it. It has no much larger one-base neighbor in the sample; base qualities were not kept.

This receptor was taken from a woman between 50 and 59 years old who had recovered from COVID-19. The sequencing sample was made of PBMCs or T cells enriched from blood (not recorded which). The chain is made from TRBV5-1 and TRBJ2-4; TRBD2 might be the D gene, on 5 matching bases. The CDR3 protein is CASFPGYIQYF. The nucleotide sequence is given as TGCGCCAGCTTTCCGGGGTACATTCAGTACTTC.